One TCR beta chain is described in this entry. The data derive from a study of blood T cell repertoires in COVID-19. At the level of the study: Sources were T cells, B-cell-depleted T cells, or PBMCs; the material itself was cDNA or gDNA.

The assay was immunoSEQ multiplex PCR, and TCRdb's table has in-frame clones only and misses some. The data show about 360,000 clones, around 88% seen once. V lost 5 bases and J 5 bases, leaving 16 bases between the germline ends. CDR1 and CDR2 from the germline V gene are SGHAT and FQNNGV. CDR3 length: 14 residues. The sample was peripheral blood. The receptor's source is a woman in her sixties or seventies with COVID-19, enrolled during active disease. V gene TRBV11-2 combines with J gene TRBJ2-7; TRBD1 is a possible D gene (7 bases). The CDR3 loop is CASSLRGARDEQYF. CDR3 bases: TGTGCCAGCAGCCTCAGGGGGGCCCGGGACGAGCAGTACTTC.